A single sample gave rise to the 3 T cell receptor beta chains below, sequenced in a study of vaccination and CD4 T cells after COVID-19. Which antigens these TCRs recognize remains unknown. Described treatment: roughly nine-day PBMC culture with coronavirus spike peptide pools or control peptides (ViraFEST assay). Scientists ran DNA taken from cultured CD4+ T cells through the Oncomine TCR Beta short-read assay for sequencing. TCRdb re-called the PCR reads through MiXCR, storing one row per CDR3 protein. The table has 9,500 to 15,000 distinct CDR3 sequences, approximately 28% seen once; the top ten hold about a quarter. Sequencing input: cultured CD4+ T cells from blood. These receptors all stem from a human donor with COVID-19.

Sample share makes this clonotype medium-sized (0.01 to 0.1%). The V gene is TRBV20-1, the J gene TRBJ1-5, with 12 bases fitting TRBD1. Trimming removed 6 bases from V and 2 bases from J; junction bases left unmatched: 11. CDR1 DFQATT and CDR2 SNEGSKA come from the germline V gene (reference sequence). There are 17 residues in the CDR3. CDR3: CSAWRGTGGTGNQPQHF. CDR3 in DNA: TGCAGTGCATGGAGGGGGACAGGGGGCACGGGCAATCAGCCCCAGCATTTT.

The chain links TRBV10-3 to TRBJ1-6; no clear D. Per the germline V gene, CDR1 is ENHRY and CDR2 is SYGVKD. The CDR3 runs 14 residues. The V and J ends lost 2 bases and 7 bases respectively, with 9 bases between them. The DNA for the CDR3 is TGTGCCATCAGTGAGACGGTCACCAATTCACCCCTCCACTTT. As protein: CAISETVTNSPLHF.

The chain joins TRBV7-2 to TRBJ2-7; 7 bases are a match to TRBD1. Germline loops: CDR1 SGHTA, CDR2 FQGNSA. The V segment lost 5 bases and the J segment 6 bases; nucleotides outside the gene matches: 4. The CDR3 loop spans 12 amino acids. CDR3 protein: CASSRDSPEQYF. DNA for the CDR3: TGTGCCAGCAGCCGGGACAGCCCCGAGCAGTACTTC.